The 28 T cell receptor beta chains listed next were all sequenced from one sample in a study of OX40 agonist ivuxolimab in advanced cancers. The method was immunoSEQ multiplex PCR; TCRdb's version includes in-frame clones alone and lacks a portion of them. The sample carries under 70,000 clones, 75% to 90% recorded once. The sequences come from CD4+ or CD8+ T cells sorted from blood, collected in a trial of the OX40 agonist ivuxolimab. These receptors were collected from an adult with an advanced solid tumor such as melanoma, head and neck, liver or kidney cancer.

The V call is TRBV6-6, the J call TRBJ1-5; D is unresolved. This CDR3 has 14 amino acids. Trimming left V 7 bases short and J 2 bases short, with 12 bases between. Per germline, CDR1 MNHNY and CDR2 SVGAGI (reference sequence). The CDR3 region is CASNPLLGNQPQHF. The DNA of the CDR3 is TGTGCCAGCAACCCTTTACTTGGCAATCAGCCCCAGCATTTT.

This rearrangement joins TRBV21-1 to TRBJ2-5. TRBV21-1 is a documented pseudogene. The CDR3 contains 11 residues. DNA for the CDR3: TGTGCCAGCATGGTATTGGAGACCCAGTACTTC. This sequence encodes CASMVLETQYF.

The CDR3 bases are TGTGCCAGCAGCACGGGAACAGGGTGGAACACTGAAGCTTTCTTT. This codes for CASSTGTGWNTEAFF. The chain links TRBV11-2 to TRBJ1-1; D is possibly TRBD1 (6 bases). Germline V gene data show CDR1 as SGHAT and CDR2 as FQNNGV. The length of the CDR3 is 15 residues. V was trimmed by 5 bases and J by 1 base, leaving 14 bases between them.

The CDR3 region is CASSQVSTSGSNEQFF. The CDR3 DNA reads TGCGCCAGCAGCCAAGTTTCGACTAGCGGGAGCAACGAGCAGTTCTTC. The chain joins TRBV4-1 to TRBJ2-1, with 12 bases identical to TRBD2. Unmatched junction bases numbered 8, after V lost 1 base and J lost 10 bases. CDR1 is MGHRA, CDR2 YSYEKL, per germline. The CDR3 has 16 amino acids.

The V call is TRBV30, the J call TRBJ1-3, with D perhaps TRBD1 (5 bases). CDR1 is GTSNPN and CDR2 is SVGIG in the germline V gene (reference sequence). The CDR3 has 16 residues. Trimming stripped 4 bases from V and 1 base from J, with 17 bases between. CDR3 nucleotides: TGTGCCTGGAACACGGGACCACCCAAGTCTGGAAACACCATATATTTT. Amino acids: CAWNTGPPKSGNTIYF.

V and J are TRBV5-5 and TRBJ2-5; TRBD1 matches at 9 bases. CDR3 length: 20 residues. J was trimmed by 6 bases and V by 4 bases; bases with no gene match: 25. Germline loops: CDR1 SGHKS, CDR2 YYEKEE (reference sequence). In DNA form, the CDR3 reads TGTGCCAGCAGCCCAAACATTCCGGGACAGGGCCATTTCGTAGAAAAGACCCAGTACTTC. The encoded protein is CASSPNIPGQGHFVEKTQYF.

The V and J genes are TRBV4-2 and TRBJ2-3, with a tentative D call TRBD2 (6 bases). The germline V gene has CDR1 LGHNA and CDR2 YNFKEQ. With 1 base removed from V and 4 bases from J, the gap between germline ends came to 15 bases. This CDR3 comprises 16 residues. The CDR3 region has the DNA TGTGCCAGCAGCCAAGGCCGGGGAGGAGACCCAGATACGCAGTATTTT. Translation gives CASSQGRGGDPDTQYF.

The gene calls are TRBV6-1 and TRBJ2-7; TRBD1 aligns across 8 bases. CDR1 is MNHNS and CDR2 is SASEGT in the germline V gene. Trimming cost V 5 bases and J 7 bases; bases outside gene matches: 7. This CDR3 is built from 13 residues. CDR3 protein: CASSRTGWGEQYF. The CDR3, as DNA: TGTGCCAGCAGTCGGACAGGGTGGGGAGAGCAGTACTTC.

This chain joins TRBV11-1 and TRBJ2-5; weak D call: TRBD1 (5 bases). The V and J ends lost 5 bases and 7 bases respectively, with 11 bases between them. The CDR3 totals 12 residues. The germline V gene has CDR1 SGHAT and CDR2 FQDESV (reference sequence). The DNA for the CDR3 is TGTGCCAGCAGCCAGGGCGAGACGACCCAGTACTTC. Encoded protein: CASSQGETTQYF.

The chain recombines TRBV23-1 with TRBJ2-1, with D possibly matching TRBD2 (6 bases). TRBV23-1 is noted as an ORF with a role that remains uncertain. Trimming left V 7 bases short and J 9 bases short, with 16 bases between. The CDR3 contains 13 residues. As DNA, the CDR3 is TGCGCCAGCACTATACTCGGACTACTTGAGCAGTTCTTC. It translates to CASTILGLLEQFF.

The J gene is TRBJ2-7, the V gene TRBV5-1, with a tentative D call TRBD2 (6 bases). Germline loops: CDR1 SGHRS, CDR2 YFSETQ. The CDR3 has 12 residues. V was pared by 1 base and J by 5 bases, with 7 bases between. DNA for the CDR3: TGCGCCAGCAGCTTGTGGGGGGACGAGCAGTACTTC. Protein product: CASSLWGDEQYF.

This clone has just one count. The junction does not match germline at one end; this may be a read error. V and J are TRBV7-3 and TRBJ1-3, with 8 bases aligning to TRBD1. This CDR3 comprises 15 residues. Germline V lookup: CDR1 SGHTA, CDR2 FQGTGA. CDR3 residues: CASSITGGPGNTIYF. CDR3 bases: TGTGCCAGCAGCATAACAGGGGGACCTGGAAACACCATATATTTT.

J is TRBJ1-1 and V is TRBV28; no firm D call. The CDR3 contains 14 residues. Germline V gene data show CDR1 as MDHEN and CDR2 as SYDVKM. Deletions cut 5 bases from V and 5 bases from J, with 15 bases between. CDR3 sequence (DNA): TGTGCCAGCAGTCCCCGGGGAGGCGTGACTGAAGCTTTCTTT. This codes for CASSPRGGVTEAFF.

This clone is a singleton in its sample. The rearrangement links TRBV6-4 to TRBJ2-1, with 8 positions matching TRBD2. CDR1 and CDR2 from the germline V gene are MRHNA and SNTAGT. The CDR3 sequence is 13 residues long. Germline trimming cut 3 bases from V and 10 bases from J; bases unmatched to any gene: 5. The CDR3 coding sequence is TGTGCCAGCAGTGAGAATAGCGGGACCGAGCAGTTCTTC. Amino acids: CASSENSGTEQFF.

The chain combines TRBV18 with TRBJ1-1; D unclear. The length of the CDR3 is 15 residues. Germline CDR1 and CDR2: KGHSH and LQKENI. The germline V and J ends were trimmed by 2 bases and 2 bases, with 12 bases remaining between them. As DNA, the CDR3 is TGTGCCAGCTCACCAAGTCAGATTACTAACACTGAAGCTTTCTTT. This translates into CASSPSQITNTEAFF.

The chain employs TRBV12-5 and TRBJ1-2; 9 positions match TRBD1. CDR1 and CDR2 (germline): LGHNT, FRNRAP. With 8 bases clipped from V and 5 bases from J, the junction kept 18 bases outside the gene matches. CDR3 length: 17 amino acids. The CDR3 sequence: CASPCLRRDRARYGYTF. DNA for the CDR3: TGTGCTAGTCCATGCCTCCGTAGGGACAGGGCAAGGTATGGCTACACCTTC. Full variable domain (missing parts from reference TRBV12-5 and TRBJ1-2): DARVTQTPRHKVTEMGQEVTMRCQPILGHNTVFWYRQTMMQGLELLAYFRNRAPLDDSGMPKDRFSAEMPDATLATLKIQPSEPRDSAVYFCASPCLRRDRARYGYTFGSGTRLTVV.

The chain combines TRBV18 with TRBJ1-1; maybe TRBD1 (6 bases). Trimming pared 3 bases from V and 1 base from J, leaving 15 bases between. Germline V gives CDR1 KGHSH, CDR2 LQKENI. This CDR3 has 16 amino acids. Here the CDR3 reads CASSPNRDLGNTEAFF. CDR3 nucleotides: TGTGCCAGCTCACCCAACAGGGACCTTGGGAACACTGAAGCTTTCTTT.

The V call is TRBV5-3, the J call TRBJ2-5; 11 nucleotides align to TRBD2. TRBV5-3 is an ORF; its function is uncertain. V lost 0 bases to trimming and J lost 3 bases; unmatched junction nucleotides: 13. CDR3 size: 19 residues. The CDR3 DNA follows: TGTGCCAGAAGCTTGGCATTAACTAGCGGGAGATGTTGGGAAGAGACCCAGTACTTC. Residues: CARSLALTSGRCWEETQYF.

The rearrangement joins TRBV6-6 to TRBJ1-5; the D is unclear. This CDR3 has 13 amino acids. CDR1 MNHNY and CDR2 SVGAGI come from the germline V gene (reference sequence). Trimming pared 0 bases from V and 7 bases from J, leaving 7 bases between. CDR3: CASSYSKGQPQHF. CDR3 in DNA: TGTGCCAGCAGTTACTCGAAAGGGCAGCCCCAGCATTTT.

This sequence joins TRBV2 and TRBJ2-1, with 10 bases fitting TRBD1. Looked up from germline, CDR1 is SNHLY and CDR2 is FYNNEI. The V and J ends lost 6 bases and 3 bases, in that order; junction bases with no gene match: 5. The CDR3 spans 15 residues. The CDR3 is CASSKGQGYYNEQFF. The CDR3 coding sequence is TGTGCCAGCAGCAAGGGACAGGGGTACTACAATGAGCAGTTCTTC.

Here the CDR3 DNA reads TGTGCCAGCTCAAAACAGGGCGAACACAACTATGGCTACACCTTC. It codes for CASSKQGEHNYGYTF. The V call is TRBV18, the J call TRBJ1-2, with D perhaps TRBD1 (6 bases). V gave up 5 bases and J gave up 2 bases, with 15 bases separating them. Germline-derived CDR1 and CDR2 are KGHSH and LQKENI. CDR3 length equals 15 residues.

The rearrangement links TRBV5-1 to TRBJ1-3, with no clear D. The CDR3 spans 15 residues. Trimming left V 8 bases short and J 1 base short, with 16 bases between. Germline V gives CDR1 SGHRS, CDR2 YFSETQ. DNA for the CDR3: TGCGCCAGTAAAGTAGGTTTGGGGTCTGGAAACACCATATATTTT. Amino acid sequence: CASKVGLGSGNTIYF.

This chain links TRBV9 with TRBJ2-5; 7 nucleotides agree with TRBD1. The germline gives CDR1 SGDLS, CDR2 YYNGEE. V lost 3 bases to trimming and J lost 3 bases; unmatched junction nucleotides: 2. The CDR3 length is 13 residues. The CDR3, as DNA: TGTGCCAGCAGCGCGGGACAGAAAGAGACCCAGTACTTC. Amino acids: CASSAGQKETQYF.

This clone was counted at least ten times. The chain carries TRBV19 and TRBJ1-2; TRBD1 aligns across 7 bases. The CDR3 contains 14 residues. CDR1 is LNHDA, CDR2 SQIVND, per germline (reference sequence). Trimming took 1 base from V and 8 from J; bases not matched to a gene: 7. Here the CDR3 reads CASSIVGPGGGYTF. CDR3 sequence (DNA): TGTGCCAGTAGTATAGTAGGTCCAGGGGGAGGCTACACCTTC.

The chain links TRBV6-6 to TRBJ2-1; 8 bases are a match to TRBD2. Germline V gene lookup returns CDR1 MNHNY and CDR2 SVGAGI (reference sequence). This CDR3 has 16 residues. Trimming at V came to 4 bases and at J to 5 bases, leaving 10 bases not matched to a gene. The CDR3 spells CASSSHTSGLDNEQFF. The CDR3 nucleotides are TGTGCCAGCAGTTCACACACTAGCGGCCTTGACAATGAGCAGTTCTTC.

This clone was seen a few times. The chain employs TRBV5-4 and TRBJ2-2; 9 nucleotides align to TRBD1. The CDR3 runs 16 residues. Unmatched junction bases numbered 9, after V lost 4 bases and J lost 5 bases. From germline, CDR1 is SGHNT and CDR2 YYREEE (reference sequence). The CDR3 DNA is TGTGCCAGCAGCCAAGGATTACAGGGGGCAACCGGGGAGCTGTTTTTT. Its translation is CASSQGLQGATGELFF.

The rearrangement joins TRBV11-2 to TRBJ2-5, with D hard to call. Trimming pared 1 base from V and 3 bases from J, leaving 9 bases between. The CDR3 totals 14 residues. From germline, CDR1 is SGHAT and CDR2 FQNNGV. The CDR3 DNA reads TGTGCCAGCAGCTTAGGTACGAATAAAGAGACCCAGTACTTC. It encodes CASSLGTNKETQYF.

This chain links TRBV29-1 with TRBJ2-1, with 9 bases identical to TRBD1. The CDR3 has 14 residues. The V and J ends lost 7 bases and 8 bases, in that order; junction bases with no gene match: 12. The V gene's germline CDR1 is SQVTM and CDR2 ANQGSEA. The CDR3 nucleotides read TGCAGCGCAAAACCGGGACAGGGTAACTATGAGCAGTTCTTC. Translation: CSAKPGQGNYEQFF.